This T cell receptor (beta chain) was obtained from a study of shared clonotypes between healthy human individuals. Study conclusions and caveats: Naive subsets tended to show greater estimated richness than memory subsets. Relative to their counterparts shared across all four donors, non-shared clonotypes exhibited diminished generation probabilities. Clonotype sharing across a handful of donors was observed for around 4.8% of naive CD4 clonotypes.

Every donor, a Caucasian adult, lived in Nashville, Tennessee. Profiling relied on immunoSEQ multiplex PCR, and the TCRdb table lists in-frame clones only, not all of them. There are 2 million to 2.5 million clones in the sample; 90% to 96% occur only once, and roughly 0.13% lies in the top ten. Turning to this clone: Its antigen is not known.

The receptor was isolated from a man between 18 and 35 years old in good health. The sequenced sample was naive CD4+ T cells sorted from blood. Subset in this sample: CD45RA+ positively selected.

CDR3 sequence reads: CASTLKSGGKANLNNEQFF. In DNA, the CDR3 is TGCGCCAGCACACTCAAGAGCGGGGGTAAAGCCAACCTAAATAATGAGCAGTTCTTC. The gene calls are TRBV5-1 and TRBJ2-1, with 8 bases aligning to TRBD2. The CDR3 loop spans 19 amino acids. V trimming: 6 bases; J trimming: 7 bases; junction bases outside the gene matches: 24. Per the germline V gene, CDR1 is SGHRS and CDR2 is YFSETQ.